This TCR beta chain was recovered during a study of Graves' ophthalmopathy and Graves' hyperthyroidism. Study-wide points: Prediction of ophthalmopathy progression reached roughly 68% sensitivity and around 75% specificity.

Germline V CDR1 and CDR2: SQVTM, ANQGSEA. V dropped 3 bases and J dropped 6 bases, with 18 bases sitting between them. The CDR3 spans 14 residues. Ten or more counts support this clonotype. The target antigen is unknown. RNA transcripts were the source from which TCR beta CDR3 regions were amplified. HTBI primers primed a first-round RT-PCR, and a second-round multiplex PCR followed. TCRdb reanalysed the multiplex PCR reads using MiXCR and keeps one entry per CDR3 protein. Found here are about 480,000 distinct CDR3 sequences, over 13% of them singletons; the top ten hold 8% to 10%. The sample was blood. This clonotype was sampled from a woman aged 25-40 years with Graves' ophthalmopathy. The V and J genes are TRBV29-1 and TRBJ2-7, with a weak D call TRBD1 (5 bases). The DNA of the CDR3 is TGCAGCGTTGATGTTTCAGGGCCCACCGGCGAGCAGTACTTC. Protein sequence: CSVDVSGPTGEQYF.